The entry below gives a single T cell receptor (beta chain) sequence along with its context. What it binds is not known. This record comes from a study of CD8+ T cells in alopecia areata. Study in general: Treated patients swallowed 5 to 10 mg of oral tofacitinib twice daily. Treatment with tofacitinib (6 to 18 months) was followed by 6 months off drug. Study-level points and caveats: TCRs were shared less clearly across patients than in mice, possibly for HLA-related reasons.

This CDR3 region has 14 residues. Trimming cost V 3 bases and J 0 bases, with 9 bases left between them. Germline values: CDR1 MNHEY, CDR2 SVGAGI. Patients with alopecia areata provided lesional scalp punch biopsies as well as peripheral blood. Extracted RNA was reverse transcribed into cDNA, the sequencing template. Repertoires were generated with immunoSEQ multiplex PCR, while TCRdb's copy carries only in-frame clones and drops some. The sample contains almost 250,000 clones, around two thirds of which appear only once. Material: CD4+ T cells sorted from blood, obtained at week 0. This receptor was obtained from a human donor with alopecia areata. The V call is TRBV6-5, the J call TRBJ2-7; D possibly corresponds to TRBD1 (5 bases). CDR3 residues: CASSYGASSYEQYF. DNA of the CDR3: TGTGCCAGCAGTTATGGGGCAAGCTCCTACGAGCAGTACTTC.